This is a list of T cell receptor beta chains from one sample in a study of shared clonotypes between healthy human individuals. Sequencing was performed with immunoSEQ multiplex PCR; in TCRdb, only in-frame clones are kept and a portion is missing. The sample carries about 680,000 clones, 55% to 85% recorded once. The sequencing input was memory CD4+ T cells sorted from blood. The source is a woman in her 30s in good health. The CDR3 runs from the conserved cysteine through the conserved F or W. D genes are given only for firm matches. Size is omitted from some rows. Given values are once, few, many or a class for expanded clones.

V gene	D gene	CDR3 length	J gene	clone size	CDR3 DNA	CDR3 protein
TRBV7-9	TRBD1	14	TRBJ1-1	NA	TGTGCCAGCAGCTTCGACAGGGGCAGCACTGAAGCTTTCTTT	CASSFDRGSTEAFF
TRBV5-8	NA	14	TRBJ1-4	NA	TGTGCCAGCAGCTGGCCCTCGTCGCGGGAAAAACTGTTTTTT	CASSWPSSREKLFF
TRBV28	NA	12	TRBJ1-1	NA	TGTGCCTCAGGCCGGTCGAGCACTGAAGCTTTCTTT	CASGRSSTEAFF
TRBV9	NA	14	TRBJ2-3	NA	TGTGCCAGCAGCGTAGGGGGTGGGTCAGATACGCAGTATTTT	CASSVGGGSDTQYF
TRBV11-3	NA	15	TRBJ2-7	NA	TGTGCCAGCAGCGCCGGGACGGAGAGCTCCTACGAGCAGTACTTC	CASSAGTESSYEQYF
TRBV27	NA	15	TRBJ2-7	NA	TGTGCCAGCACCCCCCGGCCGGACTCCGACCTCGAGCAGTACTTC	CASTPRPDSDLEQYF
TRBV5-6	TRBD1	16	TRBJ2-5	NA	TGTGCCAGCAGCTTAGAACCGGGACAGGGGAAAGAGACCCAGTACTTC	CASSLEPGQGKETQYF
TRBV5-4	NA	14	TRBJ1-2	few	TGTGCCAGCAGCCCGGGGTCCTCTCGGTATGGCTACACCTTC	CASSPGSSRYGYTF
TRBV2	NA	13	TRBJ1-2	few	TGTGCCAGCAGTGACAAGTCGAACTATGGCTACACCTTC	CASSDKSNYGYTF
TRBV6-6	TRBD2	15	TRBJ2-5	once	TGTGCCAGCAGTCCCACCCTAGCGGGATCAGAGACCCAGTACTTC	CASSPTLAGSETQYF
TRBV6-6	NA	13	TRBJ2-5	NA	TGTGCCAGTGGGGGAGACGGGAAAGAGACCCAGTACTTC	CASGGDGKETQYF
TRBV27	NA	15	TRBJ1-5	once	TGTGCCAGCAGTTTAGGTCGAGGGGGTAATCAGCCCCAGCATTTT	CASSLGRGGNQPQHF
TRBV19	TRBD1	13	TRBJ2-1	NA	TGTGCCAGCCGCCCGGGACAGGGGCGTGAGCAGTTCTTC	CASRPGQGREQFF
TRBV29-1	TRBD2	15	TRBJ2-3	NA	TGCAGCGTTGGTACTAGCGGGAGTGGAACAGATACGCAGTATTTT	CSVGTSGSGTDTQYF
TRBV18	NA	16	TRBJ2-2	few	TGTGCCAGCTCACACCGGGACTCGGCGAACACCGGGGAGCTGTTTTTT	CASSHRDSANTGELFF
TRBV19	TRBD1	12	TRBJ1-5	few	TGTGCCAGTACACAGGGGAATCAGCCCCAGCATTTT	CASTQGNQPQHF
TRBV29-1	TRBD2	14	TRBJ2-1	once	TGCAGCTCCTGGACTAGCGGGACCTACAATGAGCAGTTCTTC	CSSWTSGTYNEQFF
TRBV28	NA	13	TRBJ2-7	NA	TGTGCCAGCAGTTCCCTCCAGGGAGGGGGGCAGTACTTC	CASSSLQGGGQYF
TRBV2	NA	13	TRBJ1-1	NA	TGTGCCAGCAGTACGATCAGGGGTACTGAAGCTTTCTTT	CASSTIRGTEAFF
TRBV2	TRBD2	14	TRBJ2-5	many	TGTGCCAGCAGTGGGACTAGCGGGAAGGAGACCCAGTACTTC	CASSGTSGKETQYF
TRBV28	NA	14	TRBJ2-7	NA	TGTGCCAGCAGTGAGGCCCCCTCCCCCCGCGTGCAGTACTTC	CASSEAPSPRVQYF
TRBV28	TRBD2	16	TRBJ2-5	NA	TGTGCCAGCAGTTCCACTGGGACTAGCGGGAGGGAGACCCAGTACTTC	CASSSTGTSGRETQYF
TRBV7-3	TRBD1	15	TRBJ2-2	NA	TGTGCCAGCAGCCCGACAGGGGGCTATGCCGGGGAGCTGTTTTTT	CASSPTGGYAGELFF
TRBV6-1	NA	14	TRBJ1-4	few	TGTGCCAGCAGTGAGTGGAGTGTTAATGAAAAACTGTTTTTT	CASSEWSVNEKLFF
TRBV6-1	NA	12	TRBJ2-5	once	TGTGCCAGCGGCAAGGGGTCGCAGACCCAGTACTTC	CASGKGSQTQYF
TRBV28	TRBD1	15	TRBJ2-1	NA	TGTGCCAGCAGTCATTACAGGGGGACGGACAATGAGCAGTTCTTC	CASSHYRGTDNEQFF
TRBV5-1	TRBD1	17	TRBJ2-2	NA	TGCGCCAGCAGCTTGTCCGGGACAGGGTTTAACACCGGGGAGCTGTTTTTT	CASSLSGTGFNTGELFF
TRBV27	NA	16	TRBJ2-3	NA	TGTGCCAGCAGTCCGGGCCCTGGGGGGAGCACAGATACGCAGTATTTT	CASSPGPGGSTDTQYF